Shown below are 8 T cell receptor beta chains from a single sample sequenced in a study of blood T cells in healthy people across ages. The use of a sample-barcoded 5' primer and a J-beta primer mix characterized a second PCR of about 7 to 12 cycles. TCRdb processed the 5' RACE reads anew with MiXCR; each CDR3 protein has one entry. This sample has fewer than 800,000 distinct CDR3 sequences; around a fifth occur once, and the top ten carry approximately 3.6%. Material: blood. These receptors all stem from a man between 65 and 85 years old in good health.

This clonotype was counted a few times. V usage is TRBV7-6 and J usage is TRBJ2-5; the D gene is possibly TRBD1 (6 bases). V lost 10 bases to trimming and J lost 7 bases, with 16 bases between them. Germline lookup yields CDR1 SGHVS and CDR2 FNYEAQ. This CDR3 comprises 12 residues. CDR3 in amino acids: CAIVGRGVTQYF. The CDR3 nucleotides read TGTGCCATCGTCGGCAGGGGTGTGACCCAGTACTTC.

This clonotype was recorded a few times. Here the CDR3 DNA reads TGTGCCTGGAGTGATAGGGCGAATGAAAAACTGTTTTTT. This sequence encodes CAWSDRANEKLFF. The V and J genes are TRBV30 and TRBJ1-4; D is unclear. Germline lookup yields CDR1 GTSNPN and CDR2 SVGIG (reference sequence). V dropped 1 base and J dropped 5 bases, with 8 bases sitting between them. The CDR3 covers 13 residues.

The DNA of the CDR3 is TGTGCCAGTAGTGATTCCGGGACAGCATCCTACGAGCAGTACTTC. Translating it yields CASSDSGTASYEQYF. The J gene is TRBJ2-5, the V gene TRBV19, with 7 bases lining up with TRBD1. Near its end, the DNA agrees better with TRBJ2-7, so the J call may be wrong. The V gene's germline CDR1 is LNHDA and CDR2 SQIVND (reference sequence). The CDR3 is 15 amino acids.

Comment on this clonotype: This may be a read error, as it is one base from a much larger clone. CDR3 coding DNA: TGTCCCATCAGTGGCGGACTAGCGGGAGGGGACGAGCAGTTCTTC. The encoded protein is CPISGGLAGGDEQFF. This chain joins TRBV10-3 and TRBJ2-1, with TRBD2 matching 15 bases. The germline CDR1 and CDR2 sequences are ENHRY and SYGVKD. The CDR3 totals 15 residues.

The DNA of the CDR3 is TGTGCCAGCAGTGAATTTGGGGTAGGGCGAGAGACCCAGTACTTC. Translation: CASSEFGVGRETQYF. V gene TRBV25-1 combines with J gene TRBJ2-5; D is ambiguous. V lost 1 base and J lost 4, with 13 bases in between. Germline V gene sequence: CDR1 MGHDK, CDR2 SYGVNS. The CDR3 runs 15 residues.

The V gene is TRBV6-5, the J gene TRBJ1-2; 8 bases agree with TRBD1. The CDR3 is 14 residues long. The V segment lost 6 bases and the J segment 11 bases; nucleotides outside the gene matches: 14. CDR1 is MNHEY, CDR2 SVGAGI, per germline. CDR3 loop: CASSYDGQGNQYTF. CDR3 nucleotides: TGTGCCAGCAGCTACGATGGACAGGGAAACCAATACACCTTC.

Points on this clonotype: The conserved phenylalanine or tryptophan is not found at the CDR3 terminus, so this likely reflects a read error. The chain couples TRBV20-1 to TRBJ1-1, with 8 bases matching TRBD1. The length of the CDR3 is 12 residues. Germline trimming cut 8 bases from V and 3 bases from J; bases unmatched to any gene: 5. Germline-derived CDR1 and CDR2 are DFQATT and SNEGSKA (reference sequence). The CDR3 region has the DNA TGCAGTTCAGGACAGGGCGACACTGAAGCTTTCCTT. This translates into CSSGQGDTEAFL.

This clonotype has only a few counts. The rearrangement uses TRBV7-2 and TRBJ2-5; possible D gene TRBD2, 6 bases. CDR3 length equals 14 residues. V was shortened by 5 bases and J by 3 bases, with 13 bases between the two germline ends. In germline, CDR1 is SGHTA, CDR2 FQGNSA. The CDR3, as DNA: TGTGCCAGCAGCCGAGGACTAACAAAAGAGACCCAGTACTTC. The encoded protein is CASSRGLTKETQYF.